The rows below give T cell receptor beta chains drawn from one sample of a study of blood T cell repertoires in COVID-19. The protocol was immunoSEQ multiplex PCR, while the TCRdb copy is restricted to in-frame clones and leaves out a portion. The table has 100,000 or so clones, around four fifths seen once. The sequenced material came from peripheral blood. All receptors derive from a woman aged 70-85 years with acute or convalescent COVID-19. Each CDR3 is given with its conserved first and last residue. The order of the fields is V gene, J gene, clone size, D gene, CDR3 protein, CDR3 DNA. D genes are given only for firm matches. Only part of the rows carry a size: once, few, many, or a class if the clone is expanded.

V gene: TRBV4-2
J gene: TRBJ1-6
clone size: few
D gene: NA
CDR3 protein: CASSQVSGSLHF
CDR3 DNA: TGTGCCAGCAGCCAAGTCTCGGGGAGCCTCCACTTT

V gene: TRBV16
J gene: TRBJ2-2
clone size: NA
D gene: TRBD1
CDR3 protein: CASSELGQGRGNTGELFF
CDR3 DNA: TGTGCCAGCTCCGAGCTCGGACAGGGAAGAGGGAACACCGGGGAGCTGTTTTTT

V gene: TRBV7-9
J gene: TRBJ2-1
clone size: large
D gene: TRBD2
CDR3 protein: CASSFSFERGEEQFF
CDR3 DNA: TGTGCCAGCAGCTTCTCCTTCGAGCGGGGGGAAGAGCAGTTCTTC

V gene: TRBV30
J gene: TRBJ2-3
clone size: NA
D gene: NA
CDR3 protein: CAWSKGGPQRTQYF
CDR3 DNA: TGTGCCTGGAGTAAGGGAGGTCCGCAGCGAACGCAGTATTTT

V gene: TRBV7-2
J gene: TRBJ2-2
clone size: once
D gene: NA
CDR3 protein: CASSYTVTGELFF
CDR3 DNA: TGTGCCAGCAGTTATACTGTCACCGGGGAGCTGTTTTTT

V gene: TRBV19
J gene: TRBJ1-2
clone size: NA
D gene: NA
CDR3 protein: CASSIGGDYGYTF
CDR3 DNA: TGTGCCAGTAGTATAGGCGGGGACTATGGCTACACCTTC

V gene: TRBV18
J gene: TRBJ2-5
clone size: NA
D gene: NA
CDR3 protein: CASSPQAQETQYF
CDR3 DNA: TGTGCCAGCTCACCGCAGGCACAAGAGACCCAGTACTTC

V gene: TRBV5-1
J gene: TRBJ1-1
clone size: NA
D gene: TRBD1
CDR3 protein: CASSLGQGHTEAFF
CDR3 DNA: TGCGCCAGCAGCTTGGGACAGGGACACACTGAAGCTTTCTTT

V gene: TRBV2
J gene: TRBJ1-1
clone size: once
D gene: NA
CDR3 protein: CASSVEGNTEAFF
CDR3 DNA: TGTGCCAGCAGTGTGGAGGGGAACACTGAAGCTTTCTTT

V gene: TRBV6-5
J gene: TRBJ1-4
clone size: once
D gene: NA
CDR3 protein: CASSHRVVGEKLFF
CDR3 DNA: TGTGCCAGCAGCCACAGGGTAGTAGGTGAAAAACTGTTTTTT

V gene: TRBV12-3/TRBV12-4
J gene: TRBJ1-1
clone size: NA
D gene: NA
CDR3 protein: CASEKGRGTEAFF
CDR3 DNA: TGTGCCAGTGAGAAAGGTAGGGGCACTGAAGCTTTCTTT

V gene: TRBV5-4
J gene: TRBJ2-5
clone size: NA
D gene: TRBD2
CDR3 protein: CASSLGTSGVKETQYF
CDR3 DNA: TGTGCCAGCAGCCTAGGGACTAGCGGGGTCAAAGAGACCCAGTACTTC

V gene: TRBV5-1
J gene: TRBJ1-4
clone size: NA
D gene: TRBD1
CDR3 protein: CASSPGTGGGEKLFF
CDR3 DNA: TGCGCCAGCAGCCCGGGGACAGGGGGCGGTGAAAAACTGTTTTTT

V gene: TRBV10-3
J gene: TRBJ1-1
clone size: NA
D gene: NA
CDR3 protein: CAISEGTRRNTEAFF
CDR3 DNA: TGTGCCATCAGTGAGGGGACACGGAGGAACACTGAAGCTTTCTTT

V gene: TRBV7-9
J gene: TRBJ2-6
clone size: NA
D gene: NA
CDR3 protein: CASSLARGSGANVLTF
CDR3 DNA: TGTGCCAGCAGCTTAGCGCGGGGCTCTGGGGCCAACGTCCTGACTTTC

V gene: TRBV2
J gene: TRBJ2-3
clone size: NA
D gene: TRBD2
CDR3 protein: CASSDRRGGTDTQYF
CDR3 DNA: TGTGCCAGCAGTGACAGGCGGGGGGGCACAGATACGCAGTATTTT

V gene: TRBV6-1
J gene: TRBJ1-6
clone size: NA
D gene: NA
CDR3 protein: CASSEFPNALHF
CDR3 DNA: TGTGCCAGCAGTGAATTCCCCAATGCCCTCCACTTT

V gene: TRBV19
J gene: TRBJ1-3
clone size: NA
D gene: TRBD1
CDR3 protein: CASDDRASGNTIYF
CDR3 DNA: TGTGCCAGTGACGACAGGGCCTCTGGAAACACCATATATTTT

V gene: TRBV15
J gene: TRBJ2-1
clone size: NA
D gene: NA
CDR3 protein: CATALSSYNEQFF
CDR3 DNA: TGTGCCACCGCTCTGAGCTCCTACAATGAGCAGTTCTTC

V gene: TRBV9
J gene: TRBJ1-4
clone size: NA
D gene: NA
CDR3 protein: CASSVGPEGEKLFF
CDR3 DNA: TGTGCCAGCAGCGTAGGACCAGAGGGTGAAAAACTGTTTTTT

V gene: TRBV12-3/TRBV12-4
J gene: TRBJ1-1
clone size: NA
D gene: NA
CDR3 protein: CASSFATGRAFF
CDR3 DNA: TGTGCCAGCAGTTTTGCAACAGGGAGAGCTTTCTTT

V gene: TRBV6-1
J gene: TRBJ1-1
clone size: NA
D gene: TRBD1
CDR3 protein: CASSEPRQGAGGTEAFF
CDR3 DNA: TGTGCCAGCAGTGAACCCCGACAGGGGGCTGGGGGCACTGAAGCTTTCTTT

V gene: TRBV5-1
J gene: TRBJ1-4
clone size: NA
D gene: NA
CDR3 protein: CASSLGTFATNEKLFF
CDR3 DNA: TGCGCCAGCAGCTTGGGGACATTCGCAACTAATGAAAAACTGTTTTTT

V gene: TRBV15
J gene: TRBJ1-6
clone size: few
D gene: NA
CDR3 protein: CATRARDTYNSPLHF
CDR3 DNA: TGTGCCACCAGGGCGAGGGATACCTATAATTCACCCCTCCACTTT

V gene: TRBV28
J gene: TRBJ1-3
clone size: NA
D gene: TRBD1
CDR3 protein: CASSSPGGLIYF
CDR3 DNA: TGTGCCAGCAGTTCACCAGGGGGCCTCATATATTTT

V gene: TRBV7-8
J gene: TRBJ1-1
clone size: NA
D gene: TRBD1
CDR3 protein: CASSNPGGWTEAFF
CDR3 DNA: TGTGCCAGCAGCAACCCAGGGGGATGGACTGAAGCTTTCTTT

V gene: TRBV28
J gene: TRBJ1-2
clone size: NA
D gene: TRBD1
CDR3 protein: CASSLSGGYGYTF
CDR3 DNA: TGTGCCAGCAGTTTGTCAGGGGGATATGGCTACACCTTC

V gene: TRBV12-3/TRBV12-4
J gene: TRBJ1-2
clone size: NA
D gene: NA
CDR3 protein: CASRETVEGGYTF
CDR3 DNA: TGTGCCAGCAGGGAGACAGTCGAAGGAGGCTACACCTTC

V gene: TRBV4-3
J gene: TRBJ2-3
clone size: many
D gene: TRBD2
CDR3 protein: CASSQILAGVITDTQYF
CDR3 DNA: TGCGCCAGCAGCCAAATACTAGCGGGGGTGATCACAGATACGCAGTATTTT

V gene: TRBV12-5
J gene: TRBJ1-1
clone size: NA
D gene: NA
CDR3 protein: CASGPGRGTDTEAFF
CDR3 DNA: TGTGCTAGTGGTCCAGGTAGGGGGACGGACACTGAAGCTTTCTTT

V gene: TRBV5-1
J gene: TRBJ2-3
clone size: few
D gene: TRBD2
CDR3 protein: CASNQAGGRVISTDTQYF
CDR3 DNA: TGCGCCAGCAACCAAGCGGGGGGCCGAGTAATTAGCACAGATACGCAGTATTTT

V gene: TRBV10-1
J gene: TRBJ1-1
clone size: NA
D gene: TRBD1
CDR3 protein: CASSEGGRGNTEAFF
CDR3 DNA: TGCGCCAGCAGTGAAGGGGGCCGAGGGAACACTGAAGCTTTCTTT

V gene: TRBV24-1
J gene: TRBJ1-5
clone size: few
D gene: NA
CDR3 protein: CATSDFPSNQPQHF
CDR3 DNA: TGTGCCACCAGTGATTTCCCGAGCAATCAGCCCCAGCATTTT

V gene: TRBV12-3/TRBV12-4
J gene: TRBJ1-2
clone size: NA
D gene: NA
CDR3 protein: CASGQGNYGYTF
CDR3 DNA: TGTGCCAGCGGCCAGGGGAACTATGGCTACACCTTC

V gene: TRBV19
J gene: TRBJ1-6
clone size: NA
D gene: NA
CDR3 protein: CASSTSSYNSPLHF
CDR3 DNA: TGTGCCAGTAGTACCTCTTCCTATAATTCACCCCTCCACTTT

V gene: TRBV19
J gene: TRBJ1-5
clone size: NA
D gene: TRBD1
CDR3 protein: CASSILGQGDQPQHF
CDR3 DNA: TGTGCCAGTAGTATCCTCGGACAGGGCGATCAGCCCCAGCATTTT

V gene: TRBV7-9
J gene: TRBJ2-5
clone size: once
D gene: NA
CDR3 protein: CASSLNGVETQYF
CDR3 DNA: TGTGCCAGCAGCTTAAACGGGGTGGAGACCCAGTACTTC

V gene: TRBV19
J gene: TRBJ1-2
clone size: NA
D gene: NA
CDR3 protein: CASSIDGRDYGYTF
CDR3 DNA: TGTGCCAGTAGTATAGATGGCAGGGACTATGGCTACACCTTC

V gene: TRBV18
J gene: TRBJ1-5
clone size: NA
D gene: NA
CDR3 protein: CASSPGARQPQHF
CDR3 DNA: TGTGCCAGCTCACCAGGGGCACGACAGCCCCAGCATTTT

V gene: TRBV29-1
J gene: TRBJ1-2
clone size: NA
D gene: NA
CDR3 protein: CSVDFGRNNYGYTF
CDR3 DNA: TGCAGCGTTGATTTTGGCAGAAATAACTATGGCTACACCTTC